This is a list of T cell receptor beta chains from one sample in a study of Graves' ophthalmopathy and Graves' hyperthyroidism. TCRdb called the multiplex PCR reads again in MiXCR, with one record for every CDR3 protein. The table shows around 670,000 distinct CDR3 sequences, with around 40% occurring only once. The specimen was peripheral blood. The receptors were gathered from an adult man with Graves' ophthalmopathy. CDR3s include the opening cysteine and the closing phenylalanine or tryptophan. The order of the fields is clone size, V gene, D gene, J gene, CDR3 DNA, CDR3 protein. The D gene is left open where the match is weak. Clone size appears in some rows only: once, few, many, or a class for an expanded clone.

few	TRBV4-1	-	TRBJ1-2	TGCGCCAGCAGCCAAGAATTGGCAGGGAGTGGATATGGCTACACCTTC	CASSQELAGSGYGYTF
-	TRBV2	-	TRBJ1-6	TGTGCCAGCACCCAATTAGTTATCAATAATTCACCCCTCCACTTT	CASTQLVINNSPLHF
few	TRBV10-1	TRBD1	TRBJ2-2	TGCGCCAGCAGTGCCGGACAGGACTACACCGGGGAGCTGTTTTTT	CASSAGQDYTGELFF
-	TRBV5-1	TRBD2	TRBJ2-7	TGCGCCAGCAGCTTGGTTAGCGGGAGGTGGTACGAGCAGTACTTC	CASSLVSGRWYEQYF
few	TRBV6-5	-	TRBJ1-1	TGTGCCAGCAGTTCTCGGCAGGGAGGGGGCACTGAAGCTTTCTTT	CASSSRQGGGTEAFF
-	TRBV10-1	-	TRBJ2-2	TGCGCCAGCAGTGAGTCGAAGGCGAACACCGGGGAGCTGTTTTTT	CASSESKANTGELFF
-	TRBV7-9	TRBD1	TRBJ1-4	TGTGCCAGCAGCTTAATAGCCGGGACAGGCGAAAAACTGTTTTTT	CASSLIAGTGEKLFF
many	TRBV19	-	TRBJ1-1	TGTGCCAGTAGTATGTCCTGGGGAATGAACACTGAAGCTTTCTTT	CASSMSWGMNTEAFF
few	TRBV7-2	-	TRBJ1-4	TGTGCCAGCAGCTTAAGCGGCCCGAGGGGTGAAAAACTGTTTTTT	CASSLSGPRGEKLFF
few	TRBV10-3	TRBD1	TRBJ2-7	TGTGCCAGCACCCTGGGCCGGGACAGGGTCTACGAGCAGTACTTC	CASTLGRDRVYEQYF
many	TRBV5-1	-	TRBJ1-6	TGCGCCAGCAGCCCTGACCTTGATTCACCCCTCCACTTT	CASSPDLDSPLHF
-	TRBV7-2	-	TRBJ2-7	TGTGCCAGCACCCAACAGGGCTCCTACGAGCAGTACTTC	CASTQQGSYEQYF
many	TRBV10-1	-	TRBJ1-1	TGCGCCAGCAGTGAAACGGAGAACACTGAAGCTTTCTTT	CASSETENTEAFF
many	TRBV2	TRBD1	TRBJ1-2	TGTGCCAGCAGCCCCGACAGGGACTATGGCTACACCTTC	CASSPDRDYGYTF
-	TRBV7-9	-	TRBJ2-7	TGTGCCAGCAGCCGGGCCGGGACGACCAACTACGAGCAGTACTTC	CASSRAGTTNYEQYF
few	TRBV19	-	TRBJ2-2	TGTGCCAGTAGTATAATGTCGGTTACGAACACCGGGGAGCTGTTTTTT	CASSIMSVTNTGELFF
many	TRBV2	-	TRBJ1-6	TGTGCCAGCAGTGAGTCGGGTCGGCCACCCCTCCACTTT	CASSESGRPPLHF
many	TRBV7-9	-	TRBJ1-6	TGTGCCAGCAGCTTCGGGTATAGAGAACGGATTTCACCCCTCCACTTT	CASSFGYRERISPLHF
-	TRBV25-1	TRBD2	TRBJ2-2	TGTGCCAGCAGTTTGGCGCGGAGCAGCGGGGGCCCCGTGGTGACCGGGGAGCTGTTTTTT	CASSLARSSGGPVVTGELFF
once	TRBV11-1	TRBD1	TRBJ2-6	TGTGCCAGCAGCTCTACGGAGACAGGGGTCGGTGGGGCCAACGTCCTGACTTTC	CASSSTETGVGGANVLTF
few	TRBV4-1	TRBD1	TRBJ1-5	TGCGCCAGCAGCCAGCTAGGGACAGGTCAGCCCCAGCATTTT	CASSQLGTGQPQHF
many	TRBV7-3	TRBD1	TRBJ1-2	TGTGCCAGCAGCTTATCAGGGACAGGGGATGGCTACACCTTC	CASSLSGTGDGYTF
once	TRBV7-9	TRBD1	TRBJ2-7	TGTGCCAGCAGGGGTACAGGGGGCGCGGGGCACTTC	CASRGTGGAGHF
-	TRBV29-1	-	TRBJ2-5	TGCAGCGTTGCCCCGGGACGGATAATTACGGCCCAGTACTTC	CSVAPGRIITAQYF
many	TRBV6-4	TRBD1	TRBJ2-7	TGTGCCAGACTCCGGGACAGTGAGTACGAGCAGTACTTC	CARLRDSEYEQYF
many	TRBV25-1	TRBD2	TRBJ2-7	TGTGCCAGCAGTGTCCCTAGCGGGAGGGCTAACGAGCAGTACTTC	CASSVPSGRANEQYF
-	TRBV20-1	-	TRBJ2-7	TGCAGTGCTAGAGTGGAGGGAACCTACGAGCAGTACTTC	CSARVEGTYEQYF
few	TRBV10-2	TRBD1	TRBJ2-2	TGCGCCAGCAGTGAATTTCCGGGACAGGGCAGGACCGGGGAGCTGTTTTTT	CASSEFPGQGRTGELFF
few	TRBV3-1	-	TRBJ2-7	TGTGCCAGCAGCCAAGAACGAGGCATTACCTACGAGCAGTACTTC	CASSQERGITYEQYF
few	TRBV5-5	TRBD1	TRBJ1-4	TGTGCCAGCAGCGGAACCGGGACAGGGAGTGAAAAACTGTTTTTT	CASSGTGTGSEKLFF
-	TRBV9	TRBD2	TRBJ2-2	TGTGCCAGCAGCGTAGGGTCTAGCGGTGGCGGGGAGCTGTTTTTT	CASSVGSSGGGELFF
many	TRBV2	-	TRBJ2-7	TGTGCCAGCAGTGAGGGCAGGGAGCAGTACTTC	CASSEGREQYF
few	TRBV7-8	-	TRBJ2-7	TGTGCCAGCAGCCCGAGATGGGGGCCCTACGAGCAGTACTTC	CASSPRWGPYEQYF
-	TRBV7-9	TRBD1	TRBJ1-1	TGTGCCAGCAGCTTAGCCGGGACAGGGACTGAAGCTTTCTTT	CASSLAGTGTEAFF
many	TRBV10-2	-	TRBJ2-7	TGCGCCAGCACCGACCTTTTATACGAGCAGTACTTC	CASTDLLYEQYF
many	TRBV14	-	TRBJ1-2	TGTGCCAGCAGCTACGACAGAAACTATGGCTACACCTTC	CASSYDRNYGYTF
-	TRBV11-1	TRBD1	TRBJ1-5	TGTGCCAGCAGCATATCCGGGACAGGGGGTCAGCCCCAGCATTTT	CASSISGTGGQPQHF
-	TRBV20-1	TRBD2	TRBJ2-5	TGCAGTGCTTTGACTAGCGGATACCAAGAGACCCAGTACTTC	CSALTSGYQETQYF
-	TRBV20-1	-	TRBJ2-5	TGCAGTGCCAGATTATTTTTAGGGTCCCGAGAGACCCAGTACTTC	CSARLFLGSRETQYF
-	TRBV5-5	-	TRBJ2-2	TGTGCCAGCAGCCCGGATGCTTACACCGGGGAGCTGTTTTTT	CASSPDAYTGELFF
many	TRBV15	TRBD1	TRBJ2-7	TGTGCCACCAGCAGAGACGGGACAGGGGATTACGAGCAGTACTTC	CATSRDGTGDYEQYF
many	TRBV9	-	TRBJ1-6	TGTGCCAGCAGCGTAGGTCCGGGGGCCAACTCACCCCTCCACTTT	CASSVGPGANSPLHF
-	TRBV12-3/TRBV12-4	-	TRBJ1-2	TGTGCCAGCAGTCGGGGATATGGCCACACCTTC	CASSRGYGHTF
-	TRBV30	TRBD1	TRBJ1-4	TGTGCCTCGAACCCCACAGGGGATGAAAAACTGTTTTTT	CASNPTGDEKLFF
-	TRBV6-1	-	TRBJ1-2	TGTGCCAGCAGTTCCCTAGGGGTTAACTATGGCTACACCTTC	CASSSLGVNYGYTF
few	TRBV29-1	-	TRBJ2-1	TGCAGCGTTGAAGTAGTACTCCCAAGATACAATGAGCAGTTCTTC	CSVEVVLPRYNEQFF
-	TRBV7-9	TRBD1	TRBJ2-6	TGTGCCAGCAGCATTGGGACAGGGGGCAACGTCCTGACTTTC	CASSIGTGGNVLTF
-	TRBV2	-	TRBJ1-4	TGTGCCTTACAAAGGGGTATATACGAAAAACTGTTTTTT	CALQRGIYEKLFF
many	TRBV29-1	-	TRBJ1-6	TGCAGCGTCTCCATGGAGGTGGGTAATTCACCCCTCCACTTT	CSVSMEVGNSPLHF
-	TRBV7-8	TRBD2	TRBJ2-2	TGTGCCAGCAGCTCGACTAGCGGGGAAACCGGGGAGTTGTTTTTT	CASSSTSGETGELFF
-	TRBV11-1	-	TRBJ1-5	TGTGCCAGCAGCAGTCCCTGGAGAGACAATCAGCCCCAGCATTTT	CASSSPWRDNQPQHF
many	TRBV7-6	-	TRBJ1-1	TGTGCCAGCAGCTTAGGGGGGAGTAGCACTGAAGCTTTCTTT	CASSLGGSSTEAFF
few	TRBV24-1	-	TRBJ1-6	TGTGCCACCAGTTTACGGCCACCCGGAAATTTGAAAGCGGACCTCCGACGAGCACCCCTCCACTTT	CATSLRPPGNLKADLRRAPLHF
-	TRBV10-3	-	TRBJ2-6	TGTGCCAGCAGTTTCCCTTGGGGGCGCAGCTCTGGGGCCAACGTCCTGACTTTC	CASSFPWGRSSGANVLTF
many	TRBV19	-	TRBJ2-7	TGTGCCAGTAGTATGATGGGGTACGAGCAGTACTTC	CASSMMGYEQYF
-	TRBV6-5	TRBD1	TRBJ1-2	TGTGCCAGCAGTTGCTCATCGGGACAGGGGGCGGCGACGGGCTACACCTTC	CASSCSSGQGAATGYTF
-	TRBV25-1	-	TRBJ2-2	TGTGCCACCCAATGGGATAACACCGGGGAGCTGTTTTTT	CATQWDNTGELFF
-	TRBV12-3/TRBV12-4	-	TRBJ2-7	TGTGCCAGCAGTGATCAATGGGCCTACGAGCAGTACTTC	CASSDQWAYEQYF
few	TRBV12-3/TRBV12-4	-	TRBJ1-5	TGTGCCAGCCGTAGTGGGGGCGGAACCAATCAGCCCCAGCATTTT	CASRSGGGTNQPQHF